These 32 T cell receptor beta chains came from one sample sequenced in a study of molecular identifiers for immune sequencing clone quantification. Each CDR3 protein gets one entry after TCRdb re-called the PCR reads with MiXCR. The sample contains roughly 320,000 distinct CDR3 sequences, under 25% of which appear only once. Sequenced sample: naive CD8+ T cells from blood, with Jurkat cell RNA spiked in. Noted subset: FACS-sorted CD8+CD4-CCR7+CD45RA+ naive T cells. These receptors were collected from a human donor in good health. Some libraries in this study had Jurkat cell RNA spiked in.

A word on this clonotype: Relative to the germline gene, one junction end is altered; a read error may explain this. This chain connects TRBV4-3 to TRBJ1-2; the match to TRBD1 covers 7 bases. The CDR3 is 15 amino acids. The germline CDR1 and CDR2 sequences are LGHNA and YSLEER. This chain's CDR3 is CASGQDRATNYGYTF. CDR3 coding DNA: TGCGCCAGCGGCCAAGACAGGGCCACTAACTATGGCTACACCTTC.

CDR3 sequence (DNA): TGTGCCACCGCGGAACTCACCTACAATGAGCAGTTCTTC. Its translation is CATAELTYNEQFF. The V gene is TRBV24-1, the J gene TRBJ2-1; D remains unclear. From germline, CDR1 is KGHDR and CDR2 SFDVKD. Trimming removed 9 bases from V and 2 bases from J, with 10 bases in between. The CDR3 extends over 13 amino acids.

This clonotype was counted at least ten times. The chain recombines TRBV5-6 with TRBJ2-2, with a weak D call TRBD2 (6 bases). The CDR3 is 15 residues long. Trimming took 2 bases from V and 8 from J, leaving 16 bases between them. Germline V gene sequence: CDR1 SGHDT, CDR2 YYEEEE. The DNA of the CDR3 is TGTGCCAGCAGCTTCGGGGGTTTCTATGTGGGGGAGCTGTTTTTT. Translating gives CASSFGGFYVGELFF.

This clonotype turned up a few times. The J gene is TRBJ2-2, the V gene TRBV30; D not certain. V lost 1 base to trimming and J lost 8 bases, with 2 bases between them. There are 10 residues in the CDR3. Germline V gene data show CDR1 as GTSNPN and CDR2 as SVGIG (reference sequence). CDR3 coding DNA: TGTGCCTGGAGTGAAGGGGAGCTGTTTTTT. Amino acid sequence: CAWSEGELFF.

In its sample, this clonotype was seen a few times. The CDR3 loop is CASSYGGPPEDTQYF. The CDR3 bases are TGTGCCAGCAGTTACGGGGGACCTCCGGAAGATACGCAGTATTTT. The rearrangement joins TRBV6-2 or TRBV6-3 to TRBJ2-3, with D perhaps given as TRBD1 or TRBD2 (5 bases each). The germline V gene has CDR1 MNHEY and CDR2 SVGEGT. The length of the CDR3 is 15 residues. Trimming took off 2 bases at V and 5 bases at J, with 14 bases between the two ends.

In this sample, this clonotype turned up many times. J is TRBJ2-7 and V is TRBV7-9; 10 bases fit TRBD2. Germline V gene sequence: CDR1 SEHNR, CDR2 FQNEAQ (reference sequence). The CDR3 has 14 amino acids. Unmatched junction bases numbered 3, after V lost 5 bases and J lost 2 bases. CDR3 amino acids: CASSVSGRTYEQYF. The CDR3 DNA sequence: TGTGCCAGCAGCGTTAGCGGGAGGACCTACGAGCAGTACTTC.

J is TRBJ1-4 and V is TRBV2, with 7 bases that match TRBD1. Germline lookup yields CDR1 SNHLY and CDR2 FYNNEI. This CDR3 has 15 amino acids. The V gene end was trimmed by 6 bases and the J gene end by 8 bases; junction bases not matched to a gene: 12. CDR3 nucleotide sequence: TGTGCCAGCAGAGGACCGACAGGGTTGGGAGAAAAACTGTTTTTT. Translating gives CASRGPTGLGEKLFF.

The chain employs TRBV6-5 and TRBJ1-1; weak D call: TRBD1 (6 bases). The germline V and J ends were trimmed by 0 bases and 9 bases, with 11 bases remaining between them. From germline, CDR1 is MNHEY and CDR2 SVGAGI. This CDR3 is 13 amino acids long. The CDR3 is CASSYSRGAKAFF. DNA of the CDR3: TGTGCCAGCAGTTACTCGAGGGGGGCTAAAGCTTTCTTT.

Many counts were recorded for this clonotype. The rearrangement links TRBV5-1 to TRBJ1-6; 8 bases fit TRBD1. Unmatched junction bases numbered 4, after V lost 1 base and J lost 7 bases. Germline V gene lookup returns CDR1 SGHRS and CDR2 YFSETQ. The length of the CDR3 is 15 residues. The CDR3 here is CASSLTGQENSPLHF. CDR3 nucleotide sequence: TGCGCCAGCAGCTTGACGGGACAGGAGAATTCACCCCTCCACTTT.

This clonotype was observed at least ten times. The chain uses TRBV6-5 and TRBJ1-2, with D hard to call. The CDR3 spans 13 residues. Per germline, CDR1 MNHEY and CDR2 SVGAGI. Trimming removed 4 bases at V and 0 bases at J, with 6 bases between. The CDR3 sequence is CASSLHSNYGYTF. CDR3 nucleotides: TGTGCCAGCAGTTTACATTCTAACTATGGCTACACCTTC.

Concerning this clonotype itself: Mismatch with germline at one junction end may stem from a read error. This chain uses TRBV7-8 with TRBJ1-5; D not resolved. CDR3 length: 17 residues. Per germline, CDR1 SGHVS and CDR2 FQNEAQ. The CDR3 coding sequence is TGTGCCAGCAGCTTGTTCCTAGACACCCTGAGCAATCAGCCCCAGCGTTTT. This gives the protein CASSLFLDTLSNQPQRF.

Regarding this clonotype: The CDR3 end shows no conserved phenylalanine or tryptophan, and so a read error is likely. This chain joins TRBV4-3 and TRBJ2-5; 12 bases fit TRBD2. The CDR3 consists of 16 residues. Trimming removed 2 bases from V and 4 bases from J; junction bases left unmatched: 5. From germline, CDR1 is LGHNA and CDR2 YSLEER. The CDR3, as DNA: TGCGCCAGCAGCCAAACTAGCGGGAGGCCTGGAGAGACCCAGTACACC. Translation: CASSQTSGRPGETQYT.

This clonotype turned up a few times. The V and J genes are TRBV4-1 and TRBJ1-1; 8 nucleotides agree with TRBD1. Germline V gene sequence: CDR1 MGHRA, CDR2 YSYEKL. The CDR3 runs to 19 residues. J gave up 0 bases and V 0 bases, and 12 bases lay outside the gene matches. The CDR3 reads CASSQDPADREKMNTEAFF. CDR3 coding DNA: TGCGCCAGCAGCCAAGACCCCGCGGACAGGGAAAAAATGAACACTGAAGCTTTCTTT.

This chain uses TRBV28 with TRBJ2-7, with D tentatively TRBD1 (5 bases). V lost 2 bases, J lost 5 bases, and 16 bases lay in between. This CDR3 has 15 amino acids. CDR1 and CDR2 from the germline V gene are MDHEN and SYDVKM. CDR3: CASSLRQGLFDEQYF. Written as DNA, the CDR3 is TGTGCCAGCAGTTTAAGGCAGGGTCTCTTCGACGAGCAGTACTTC.

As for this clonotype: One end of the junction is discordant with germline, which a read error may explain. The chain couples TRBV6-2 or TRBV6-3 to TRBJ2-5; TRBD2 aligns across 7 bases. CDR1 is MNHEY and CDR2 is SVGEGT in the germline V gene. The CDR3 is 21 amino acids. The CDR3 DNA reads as TGTACCAGCAGTTACTCCCCAAGGGAAGCGGGGACCAGCACGTACCAAGAGACCCAGTACTTC. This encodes CTSSYSPREAGTSTYQETQYF.

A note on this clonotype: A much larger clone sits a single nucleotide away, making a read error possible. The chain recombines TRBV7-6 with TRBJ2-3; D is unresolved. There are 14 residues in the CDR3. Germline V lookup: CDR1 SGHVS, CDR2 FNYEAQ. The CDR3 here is CTSCQLGSTDTQYF. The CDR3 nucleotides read TGTACCAGCTGCCAATTGGGGAGCACAGATACGCAGTATTTT.

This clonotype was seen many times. The CDR3 here is CSARETDTQYF. For the CDR3, the DNA is TGCAGTGCTAGGGAAACAGATACGCAGTATTTT. The chain joins TRBV20-1 to TRBJ2-3; D gene ambiguous. CDR1 is DFQATT, CDR2 SNEGSKA, per germline (reference sequence). This CDR3 spans 11 amino acids. Trimming left V 3 bases short and J 3 bases short, with 4 bases between.

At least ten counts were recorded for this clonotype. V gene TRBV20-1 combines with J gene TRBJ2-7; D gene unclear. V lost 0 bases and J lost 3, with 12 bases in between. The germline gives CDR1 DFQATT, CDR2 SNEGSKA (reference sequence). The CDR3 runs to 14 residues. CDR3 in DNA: TGCAGTGCTAGAGATAGCAGGCTGTTCTACGAGCAGTACTTC. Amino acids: CSARDSRLFYEQYF.

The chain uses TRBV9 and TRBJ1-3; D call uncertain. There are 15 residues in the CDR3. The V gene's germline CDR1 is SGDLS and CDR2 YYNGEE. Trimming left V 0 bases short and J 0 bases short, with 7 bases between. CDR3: CASSVGVLSGNTIYF. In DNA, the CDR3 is TGTGCCAGCAGCGTAGGCGTACTCTCTGGAAACACCATATATTTT. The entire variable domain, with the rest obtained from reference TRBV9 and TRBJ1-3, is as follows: DSGVTQTPKHLITATGQRVTLRCSPRSGDLSVYWYQQSLDQGLQFLIQYYNGEERAKGNILERFSAQQFPDLHSELNLSSLELGDSALYFCASSVGVLSGNTIYFGEGSWLTVV.

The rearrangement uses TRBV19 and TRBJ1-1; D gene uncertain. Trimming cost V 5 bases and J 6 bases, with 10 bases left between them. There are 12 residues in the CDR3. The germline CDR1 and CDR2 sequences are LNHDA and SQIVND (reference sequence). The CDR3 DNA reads TGTGCCAGTAGTTACGCCCGGGCTGAAGCTTTCTTT. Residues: CASSYARAEAFF. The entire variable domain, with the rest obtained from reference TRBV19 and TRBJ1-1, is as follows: DGGITQSPKYLFRKEGQNVTLSCEQNLNHDAMYWYRQDPGQGLRLIYYSQIVNDFQKGDIAEGYSVSREKKESFPLTVTSAQKNPTAFYLCASSYARAEAFFGQGTRLTVV.

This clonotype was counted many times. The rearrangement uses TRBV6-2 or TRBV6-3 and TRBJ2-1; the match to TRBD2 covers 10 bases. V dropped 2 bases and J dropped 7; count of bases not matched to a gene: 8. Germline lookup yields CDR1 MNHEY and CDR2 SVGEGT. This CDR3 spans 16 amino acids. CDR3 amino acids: CASSYPPASGSNEQFF. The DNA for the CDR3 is TGTGCCAGCAGTTACCCTCCGGCTAGCGGGAGTAATGAGCAGTTCTTC.

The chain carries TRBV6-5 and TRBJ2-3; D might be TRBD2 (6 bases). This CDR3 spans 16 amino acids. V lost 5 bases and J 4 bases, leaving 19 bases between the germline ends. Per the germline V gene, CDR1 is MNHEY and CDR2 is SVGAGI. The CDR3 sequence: CASSTDPGVVADTQYF. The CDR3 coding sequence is TGTGCCAGCAGTACGGATCCGGGGGTGGTGGCAGATACGCAGTATTTT.

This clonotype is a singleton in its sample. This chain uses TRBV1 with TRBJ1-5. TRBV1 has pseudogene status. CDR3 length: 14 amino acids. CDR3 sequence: CTSSQGPDNQPQHF. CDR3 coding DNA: TGCACCAGCAGCCAAGGGCCGGATAATCAGCCCCAGCATTTT.

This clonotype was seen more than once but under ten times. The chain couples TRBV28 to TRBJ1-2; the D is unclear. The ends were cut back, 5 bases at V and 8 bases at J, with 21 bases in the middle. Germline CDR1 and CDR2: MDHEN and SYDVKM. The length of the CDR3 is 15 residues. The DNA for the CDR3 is TGTGCCAGCAGTCCCCCGGCAGCGAGAGCATTGGGCTACACCTTC. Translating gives CASSPPAARALGYTF.

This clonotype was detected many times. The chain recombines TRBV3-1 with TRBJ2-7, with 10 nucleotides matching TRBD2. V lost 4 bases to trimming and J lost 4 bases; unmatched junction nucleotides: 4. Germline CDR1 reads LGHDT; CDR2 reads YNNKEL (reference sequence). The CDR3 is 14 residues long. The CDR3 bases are TGTGCCAGCAGCCCGGGACTAGCGCCATACGAGCAGTACTTC. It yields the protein CASSPGLAPYEQYF.

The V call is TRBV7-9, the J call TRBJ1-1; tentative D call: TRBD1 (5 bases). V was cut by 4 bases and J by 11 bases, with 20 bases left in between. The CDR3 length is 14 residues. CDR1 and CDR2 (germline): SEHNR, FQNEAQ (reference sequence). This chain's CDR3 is CASSYSLGDQMAFF. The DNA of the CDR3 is TGTGCCAGCAGCTATTCTTTGGGGGATCAGATGGCTTTCTTT.

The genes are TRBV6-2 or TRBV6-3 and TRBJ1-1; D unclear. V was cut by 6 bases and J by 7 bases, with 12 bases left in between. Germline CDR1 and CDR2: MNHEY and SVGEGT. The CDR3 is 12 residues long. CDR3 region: CASSEVAGEAFF. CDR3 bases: TGTGCCAGCAGCGAAGTGGCAGGTGAAGCTTTCTTT.

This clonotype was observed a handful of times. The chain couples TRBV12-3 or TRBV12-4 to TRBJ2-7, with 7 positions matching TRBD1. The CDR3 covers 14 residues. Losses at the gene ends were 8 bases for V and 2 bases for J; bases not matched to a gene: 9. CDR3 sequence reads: CASRPGQNTYEQYF. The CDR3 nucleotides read TGTGCCAGCCGCCCGGGACAGAATACCTACGAGCAGTACTTC.

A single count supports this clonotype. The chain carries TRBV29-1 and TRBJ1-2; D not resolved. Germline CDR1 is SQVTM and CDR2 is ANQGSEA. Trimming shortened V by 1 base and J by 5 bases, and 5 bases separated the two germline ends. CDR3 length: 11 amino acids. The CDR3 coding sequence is TGCAGCGTTGAAGTATCTTATGGCTACACCTTC. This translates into CSVEVSYGYTF. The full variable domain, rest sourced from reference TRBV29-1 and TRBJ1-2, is SAVISQKPSRDICQRGTSLTIQCQVDSQVTMMFWYRQQPGQSLTLIATANQGSEATYESGFVIDKFPISRPNLTFSTLTVSNMSPEDSSIYLCSVEVSYGYTFGSGTRLTVV.

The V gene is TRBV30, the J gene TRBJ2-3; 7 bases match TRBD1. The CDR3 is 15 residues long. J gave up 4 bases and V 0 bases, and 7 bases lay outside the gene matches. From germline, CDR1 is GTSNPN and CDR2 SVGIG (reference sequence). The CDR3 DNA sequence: TGTGCCTGGAGTGTTTTGACAGGGAACGCAGATACGCAGTATTTT. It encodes CAWSVLTGNADTQYF.

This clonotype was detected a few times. The CDR3 DNA follows: TGTGCCAGCAGTTATAGCCAGAGAGCGAACACCGGGGAGCTGTTTTTT. This codes for CASSYSQRANTGELFF. This chain connects TRBV6-6 to TRBJ2-2; D ambiguous. V was trimmed by 3 bases and J by 0 bases, leaving 11 bases between them. Germline CDR1 is MNHNY and CDR2 is SVGAGI (reference sequence). The CDR3 is made up of 16 amino acids.

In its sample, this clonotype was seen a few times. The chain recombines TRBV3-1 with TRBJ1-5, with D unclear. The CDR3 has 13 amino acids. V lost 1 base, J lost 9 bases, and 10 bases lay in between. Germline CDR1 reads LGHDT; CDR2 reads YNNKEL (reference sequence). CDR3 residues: CASSQGARRPQHF. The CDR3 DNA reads TGTGCCAGCAGCCAAGGGGCCCGGCGGCCCCAGCATTTT. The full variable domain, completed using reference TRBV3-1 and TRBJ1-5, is DTAVSQTPKYLVTQMGNDKSIKCEQNLGHDTMYWYKQDSKKFLKIMFSYNNKELIINETVPNRFSPKSPDKAHLNLHINSLELGDSAVYFCASSQGARRPQHFGDGTRLSIL.